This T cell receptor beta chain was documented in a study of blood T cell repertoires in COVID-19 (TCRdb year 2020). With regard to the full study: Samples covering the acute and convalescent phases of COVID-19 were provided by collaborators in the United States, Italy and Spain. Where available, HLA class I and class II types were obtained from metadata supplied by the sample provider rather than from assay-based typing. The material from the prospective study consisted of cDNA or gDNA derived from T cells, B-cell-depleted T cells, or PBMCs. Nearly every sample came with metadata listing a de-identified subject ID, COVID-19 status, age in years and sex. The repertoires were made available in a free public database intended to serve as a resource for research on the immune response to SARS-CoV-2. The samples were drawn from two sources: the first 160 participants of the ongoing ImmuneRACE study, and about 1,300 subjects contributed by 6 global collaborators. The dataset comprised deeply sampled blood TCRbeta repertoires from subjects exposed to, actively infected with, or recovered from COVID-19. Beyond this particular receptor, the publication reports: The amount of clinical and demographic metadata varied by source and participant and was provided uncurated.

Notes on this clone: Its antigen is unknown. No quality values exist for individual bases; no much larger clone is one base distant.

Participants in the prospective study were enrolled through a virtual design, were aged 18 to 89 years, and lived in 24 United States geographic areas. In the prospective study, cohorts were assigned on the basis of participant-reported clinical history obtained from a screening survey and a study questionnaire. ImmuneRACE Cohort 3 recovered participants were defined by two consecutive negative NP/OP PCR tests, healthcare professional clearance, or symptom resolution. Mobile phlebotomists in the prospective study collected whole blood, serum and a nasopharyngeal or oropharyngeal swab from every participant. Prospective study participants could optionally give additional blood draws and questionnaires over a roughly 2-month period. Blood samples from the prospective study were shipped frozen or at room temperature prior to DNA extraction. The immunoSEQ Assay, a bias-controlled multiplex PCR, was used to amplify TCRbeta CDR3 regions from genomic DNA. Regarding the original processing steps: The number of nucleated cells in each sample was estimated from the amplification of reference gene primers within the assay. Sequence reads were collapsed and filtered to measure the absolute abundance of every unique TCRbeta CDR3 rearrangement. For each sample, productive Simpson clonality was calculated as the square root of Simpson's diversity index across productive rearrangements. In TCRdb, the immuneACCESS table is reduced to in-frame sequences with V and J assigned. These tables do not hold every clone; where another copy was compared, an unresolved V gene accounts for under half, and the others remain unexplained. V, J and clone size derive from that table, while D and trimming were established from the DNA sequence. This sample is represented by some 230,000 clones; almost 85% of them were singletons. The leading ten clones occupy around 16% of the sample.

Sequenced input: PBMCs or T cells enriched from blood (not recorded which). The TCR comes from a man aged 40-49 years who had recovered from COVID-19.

The CDR3: CASSIPGQENTIYF. The base sequence is TGTGCCAGCAGCATACCGGGACAAGAAAACACCATATATTTT. The V and J segments used are TRBV28 and TRBJ1-3; the D gene is possibly TRBD1, with 6 bases matching. The CDR3, from cysteine to phenylalanine, totals 14 residues. The retained sequence is limited to the CDR3, 42 bases, with the frame set at the first base. CDR1 and CDR2 are drawn from the germline V gene: MDHEN, SYDVKM. Trimming costs V 6 bases and J 6 bases, and their ends lie 15 bases apart.